A selection of T cell receptor beta chains follows, all from one sample in a study of T cell clonotyping in hematopoietic cell transplantation. Sequenced by immunoSEQ multiplex PCR; TCRdb stores in-frame clones only, minus some. In the table there are roughly 6,100 clones, roughly 32% of which are singletons. Sequenced here: peripheral blood mononuclear cells, sampled 30 days after allogeneic stem cell transplant. Receptors were obtained from a female patient between 50 and 59 years old who had an allogeneic stem cell transplant from an unrelated donor, so the T cells may come from the graft donor. Some clones in this sample may be carry-over from other donors' samples. Both conserved end residues are part of each CDR3. The D gene is left open where the match is weak. Rows give clone size only sometimes, using once, few, many, or a class for an expanded clone.

TRBV28	.	.	TRBJ1-2	TGTGCCAGCAGAATGGACGTTGCCCGTTATGGCTACACCTTC	CASRMDVARYGYTF
TRBV6-5	.	TRBD1	TRBJ2-7	TGTGCCAGCAGCCCAGGCCCGGGACAGGGACACGAGCAGTACTTC	CASSPGPGQGHEQYF
TRBV13	.	TRBD1	TRBJ1-2	TGTGCCAGCAGCCTACAGGGGAATGGCTACACCTTC	CASSLQGNGYTF
TRBV10-3	.	TRBD1	TRBJ1-1	TGTGCCATCAGGGACAGGGAAGTCGATGAAGCTTTCTTT	CAIRDREVDEAFF
TRBV30	.	.	TRBJ2-7	TGTGCCTGGACCAGGGACGGGTACGAGCAGTACTTC	CAWTRDGYEQYF
TRBV29-1	.	.	TRBJ2-1	TGCAGCGGCAGGGTCTTCCTCGGCAATGAGCAGTTCTTC	CSGRVFLGNEQFF
TRBV5-1	.	.	TRBJ2-7	TGCGCCAGCAGCTTGGTGGGATTAACCTACGAGCAGTACTTC	CASSLVGLTYEQYF
TRBV4-2	.	.	TRBJ2-7	TGTGCCAGCAGCCAAGAGTACCGTTGGCCTGAAGAGCAGTACTTC	CASSQEYRWPEEQYF
TRBV6-1	.	.	TRBJ1-1	TGTGCCAGCAGTCCAAAGTGGAACACTGAAGCTTTCTTT	CASSPKWNTEAFF
TRBV30	few	.	TRBJ1-1	TGTGCCTGGGCCGAGCAGTCCCAAGCTTTCTTT	CAWAEQSQAFF
TRBV4-2	few	.	TRBJ2-3	TGTGCCAGCAGCCCTAAGCGCCGGACTACCTACACAGATACGCAGTATTTT	CASSPKRRTTYTDTQYF
TRBV25-1	.	.	TRBJ1-1	TGTGCCAGCAGTCCCCAGGGACTCCTGTTGAACACTGAAGCTTTCTTT	CASSPQGLLLNTEAFF
TRBV19	.	.	TRBJ2-5	TGTGCCAGTAGTTCCTGGATCGGGAGTGGGGGTCTTGGGGAGACCCAGTACTTC	CASSSWIGSGGLGETQYF
TRBV6-5	.	.	TRBJ2-7	TGTGCCAGCAGTTCCCGCCGGGAGCCCACCTACGAGCAGTACTTC	CASSSRREPTYEQYF
TRBV11-2	few	.	TRBJ2-3	TGTGCCAGCAGCTTGATGGGTACGCAGTATTTT	CASSLMGTQYF
TRBV11-3	.	.	TRBJ2-7	TGTGCCAGCAGCTTAGATCCCTTTGAGCAGTACTTC	CASSLDPFEQYF
TRBV6-5	.	.	TRBJ1-1	TGTGCCAGCAGTGATCTATTGATGAACACTGAAGCTTTCTTT	CASSDLLMNTEAFF
TRBV30	.	TRBD1	TRBJ1-2	TGTGCCTGGAAAGACAGGGGAGACTATGGCTACACCTTC	CAWKDRGDYGYTF
TRBV29-1	.	.	TRBJ2-3	TGCAGCGTTGAAGGGTTACAGGAATTGATGACAGATACGCAGTATTTT	CSVEGLQELMTDTQYF
TRBV6-5	few	.	TRBJ1-1	TGTGCCAGCAGTACGGCCCGGGCCGAGAACACTGAAGCTTTCTTT	CASSTARAENTEAFF
TRBV6-5	.	TRBD2	TRBJ2-3	TGTGCCAGCAGTTACGGGCTAGCGGGAGGAGTCACGCAGTATTTT	CASSYGLAGGVTQYF